This entry features one T cell receptor (beta chain) sequence. Some clones are missing from TCRdb's copy, which holds only in-frame ones; the method was immunoSEQ multiplex PCR. The sample comprises 90,000 to 100,000 clones, around 80% of which are singletons, and roughly 2% rests with the top ten. The data are from a study of control samples from healthy donors and cancer patients. Germline CDR1 MNHEY, CDR2 SMNVEV (reference sequence). V trimming: 1 base; J trimming: 3 bases; junction bases outside the gene matches: 3. This CDR3 contains 15 residues. The source is a man aged 60 to 75 in good health. The genes are TRBV27 and TRBJ2-1; TRBD2 aligns across 7 bases. The specimen sequenced was blood. The CDR3 loop reads CASSLFGEGYNEQFF. The DNA for the CDR3 is TGTGCCAGCAGTTTATTTGGGGAGGGCTACAATGAGCAGTTCTTC.